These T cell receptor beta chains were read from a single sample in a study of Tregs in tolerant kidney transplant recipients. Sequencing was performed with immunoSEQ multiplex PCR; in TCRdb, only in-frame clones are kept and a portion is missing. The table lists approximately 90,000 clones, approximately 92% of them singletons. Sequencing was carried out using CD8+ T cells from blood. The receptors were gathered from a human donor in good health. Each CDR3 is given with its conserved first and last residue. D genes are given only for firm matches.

TGTGCCAGCAACCCACAGGCGAACACTGAAGCTTTCTTT CASNPQANTEAFF TRBJ1-1 - 13 TRBV6-5
TGCAGCGTCACCGGGACAGGGGGCATCATATACTCAGATACGCAGTATTTT CSVTGTGGIIYSDTQYF TRBJ2-3 TRBD1 17 TRBV29-1
TGCAGCGCCGATCCTTCGACAGGCGAAGCTTTCTTT CSADPSTGEAFF TRBJ1-1 - 12 TRBV29-1
TGTGCCAGCAGCTTAGCTTTCGAGCAGTACTTC CASSLAFEQYF TRBJ2-7 - 11 TRBV7-9
TGTGCCAGCAGCCGTCGGGGATCTAGCACAGATACGCAGTATTTT CASSRRGSSTDTQYF TRBJ2-3 - 15 TRBV7-9
TGCAGCGTTGAAGATGGGGTGCTACTCTATGGCTACACCTTC CSVEDGVLLYGYTF TRBJ1-2 - 14 TRBV29-1
TGTGCCAGCAGCTTGGGACAAGACATTCGCTATGGCTACACCTTC CASSLGQDIRYGYTF TRBJ1-2 - 15 TRBV7-9
TGCGCCAGCAGCACGGACAGGGGAGAGGCTTCCGGGGAGCTGTTTTTT CASSTDRGEASGELFF TRBJ2-2 TRBD1 16 TRBV5-1
TGCGCCAGCAGTGAGTCGAATTTAATGGGCGGGAGGCCGCAGTTCTTC CASSESNLMGGRPQFF TRBJ2-1 TRBD2 16 TRBV10-1
TGTGCCAGTAGTCCCTCGTTTGGTCAGGGGCATCCCTCTGGGGCCAACGTCCTGACTTTC CASSPSFGQGHPSGANVLTF TRBJ2-6 - 20 TRBV19
TGCAGCGTCCCCGACAGGGTTGGGGCCAACGTCCTGACTTTC CSVPDRVGANVLTF TRBJ2-6 TRBD1 14 TRBV29-1
TGCGCCAGCAGCCCCTTTAGCGGGACGGACGAGCAGTACTTC CASSPFSGTDEQYF TRBJ2-7 TRBD2 14 TRBV4-1